One sample yielded the 13 T cell receptor beta chains listed below, sequenced in a study of cytomegalovirus exposure and HLA in healthy donors. It was with 60 Vbeta and 13 Jbeta primers that the PCR ran. Repertoires were generated with immunoSEQ multiplex PCR, while TCRdb's copy carries only in-frame clones and drops some. The table shows around 180,000 clones, with approximately 71% occurring only once. Sequencing was carried out using PBMCs. All receptors come from a girl aged 10 to 17 in good health and CMV-seronegative.

The chain has TRBV11-3 and TRBJ2-1; TRBD1 aligns across 11 bases. Trimming at V came to 5 bases and at J to 8 bases, leaving 8 bases not matched to a gene. Germline values: CDR1 SGHNT, CDR2 YENEEA. The CDR3 is 15 residues long. The CDR3 region is CASSKGQGGYDEQFF. As DNA, the CDR3 is TGTGCCAGCAGCAAGGGACAGGGGGGATACGATGAGCAGTTCTTC.

This clone is a singleton in its sample. This sequence joins TRBV10-3 and TRBJ1-4; unclear D gene. Between the trimmed V and J ends, which lost 3 bases and 8 bases, there was a span of 13 bases. CDR1 and CDR2 (germline): ENHRY, SYGVKD. CDR3 length: 14 residues. This chain's CDR3 is CAISEAPGEEKLFF. The DNA for the CDR3 is TGTGCCATCAGTGAAGCCCCGGGTGAGGAAAAACTGTTTTTT.

The rearrangement joins TRBV19 to TRBJ1-2, with 10 positions matching TRBD1. This CDR3 region has 15 residues. Germline-derived CDR1 and CDR2 are LNHDA and SQIVND (reference sequence). The junction had 7 bases not matched to a gene; V was cut back by 5 bases and J by 4 bases. The CDR3 sequence is CASSSGTGVLYGYTF. The DNA for the CDR3 is TGTGCCAGTAGTTCCGGGACAGGGGTCCTCTATGGCTACACCTTC.

This chain uses TRBV27 with TRBJ1-4; D might be TRBD1 (6 bases). Per the germline V gene, CDR1 is MNHEY and CDR2 is SMNVEV (reference sequence). Trimming took off 3 bases at V and 7 bases at J, with 9 bases between the two ends. The CDR3 sequence is 13 residues long. CDR3 DNA: TGTGCCAGCAGTTTCCGACAGGCTGAAAAACTGTTTTTT. Amino acid sequence: CASSFRQAEKLFF. Full variable domain (rest looked up from reference TRBV27 and TRBJ1-4): EAQVTQNPRYLITVTGKKLTVTCSQNMNHEYMSWYRQDPGLGLRQIYYSMNVEVTDKGDVPEGYKVSRKEKRNFPLILESPSPNQTSLYFCASSFRQAEKLFFGSGTQLSVL.

The V and J genes are TRBV7-9 and TRBJ2-1; D gene uncertain. Germline CDR1 reads SEHNR; CDR2 reads FQNEAQ (reference sequence). The CDR3 length is 13 residues. V was trimmed by 0 bases and J by 8 bases, leaving 8 bases between them. CDR3 nucleotides: TGTGCCAGCAGCTTAGCGGCGAGCGATGAGCAGTTCTTC. Its translation: CASSLAASDEQFF.

CDR3 nucleotides: TGTGCCAGCAGCTGGATCCGATTAGCGGACCAAGAGACCCAGTACTTC. Translation: CASSWIRLADQETQYF. The chain joins TRBV7-9 to TRBJ2-5; perhaps TRBD2 as D (6 bases). The CDR3 totals 16 residues. Trimming took 4 bases from V and 0 from J, leaving 15 bases between them. Germline V lookup: CDR1 SEHNR, CDR2 FQNEAQ (reference sequence).

This clone was picked up a small number of times. The chain combines TRBV9 with TRBJ1-2; 10 nucleotides align to TRBD1. Germline values: CDR1 SGDLS, CDR2 YYNGEE. The CDR3 has 15 residues. The J segment lost 7 bases and the V segment lost 3 bases, leaving 9 bases of the junction unmatched. CDR3 sequence reads: CASSAGQGVVGGYTF. The CDR3 bases are TGTGCCAGCAGCGCCGGACAGGGGGTCGTTGGTGGCTACACCTTC.

The rearrangement joins TRBV6-5 to TRBJ2-1; 11 nucleotides agree with TRBD2. Per the germline V gene, CDR1 is MNHEY and CDR2 is SVGAGI. The CDR3 spans 15 residues. Trimming removed 0 bases from V and 9 bases from J; junction bases left unmatched: 4. CDR3 coding DNA: TGTGCCAGCAGTTACTCGAGACTAGCGGGATCTGAGCAGTTCTTC. Amino acids: CASSYSRLAGSEQFF.

The V gene is TRBV29-1, the J gene TRBJ1-1; 8 positions match TRBD1. V gave up 7 bases and J gave up 6 bases; unmatched junction bases: 10. CDR1 is SQVTM, CDR2 ANQGSEA, per germline. The CDR3 covers 13 residues. CDR3 DNA: TGCAGCGCCCCGGCGGACAGGGCCTCTGAAGCTTTCTTT. This encodes CSAPADRASEAFF. The entire variable domain, with the rest obtained from reference TRBV29-1 and TRBJ1-1, is as follows: SAVISQKPSRDICQRGTSLTIQCQVDSQVTMMFWYRQQPGQSLTLIATANQGSEATYESGFVIDKFPISRPNLTFSTLTVSNMSPEDSSIYLCSAPADRASEAFFGQGTRLTVV.

The DNA for the CDR3 is TGTGCCATCGGGCCGGGACAGGGGGCAAGAGAGCAGTACTTC. Translating gives CAIGPGQGAREQYF. The V call is TRBV10-3, the J call TRBJ2-7; 12 bases line up with TRBD1. CDR3 length: 14 amino acids. After removal of 8 bases from V and 7 bases from J, the junction contained 9 bases not matched to a gene. From germline, CDR1 is ENHRY and CDR2 SYGVKD.

The rearrangement uses TRBV6-6 and TRBJ1-2; TRBD1 matches at 10 bases. There are 16 residues in the CDR3. Germline loops: CDR1 MNHNY, CDR2 SVGAGI (reference sequence). The V and J ends lost 2 bases and 5 bases, in that order; junction bases with no gene match: 8. CDR3 loop: CASSYPRQGAVYGYTF. DNA of the CDR3: TGTGCCAGCAGTTACCCCCGACAGGGGGCAGTGTATGGCTACACCTTC.

This clone was observed a few times. The chain combines TRBV6-1 with TRBJ2-1; 10 bases line up with TRBD1. J gave up 9 bases and V 10 bases, and 12 bases lay outside the gene matches. Germline CDR1 and CDR2: MNHNS and SASEGT. The CDR3 runs 14 residues. The CDR3 reads CATPGDRGSGEQFF. The CDR3 region has the DNA TGTGCCACTCCCGGGGACAGGGGCTCTGGTGAGCAGTTCTTC.

This clone was picked up one time. The chain has TRBV5-6 and TRBJ2-7; a weak D match, TRBD2 (5 bases). Germline V gene lookup returns CDR1 SGHDT and CDR2 YYEEEE. The CDR3 spans 13 residues. Trimming stripped 4 bases from V and 2 bases from J, with 10 bases between. The DNA for the CDR3 is TGTGCCAGCAGCGACGGACTGACCTACGAGCAGTACTTC. Its translation: CASSDGLTYEQYF.